This TCR beta chain was observed in a study of regulatory T cells in long-lasting Graves disease. The time point denotes: newly diagnosed GD, antithyroid drugs for less than 3 months. TCR sequences were obtained from RNA taken from PBMCs. Patients came from an endocrinology department in Xi'an, China. CDR3-region Arm-PCR and iRepertoire HTBI primers produced the TCR beta libraries. MiXCR was run by TCRdb on the multiplex PCR reads, yielding one entry per CDR3 protein. This repertoire shows about 530,000 distinct CDR3 sequences, around 16% found once; its top ten account for roughly 25%. This clonotype has at least ten counts. Germline-derived CDR1 and CDR2 are SGHRS and YFSETQ. This CDR3 contains 15 residues. V was pared by 1 base and J by 2 bases, with 12 bases between. The sample was also reused in another study, on T cells in Graves' hyperthyroidism and ophthalmopathy.

The source is a woman aged 40 to 65 with Graves disease. This specimen consisted of peripheral blood mononuclear cells (PBMCs), obtained at new diagnosis, from a patient treated with antithyroid drugs. The chain employs TRBV5-1 and TRBJ1-2; TRBD1 might be the D (5 bases). The CDR3 coding sequence is TGCGCCAGCAGCTTGACGCCAGGGACCAACTATGGCTACACCTTC. Amino acid sequence: CASSLTPGTNYGYTF.